This is a list of T cell receptor beta chains from one sample in a study of CD8+CD57+ T cells in acquired aplastic anemia. TCRdb reanalysed the reads using MiXCR and keeps one entry per CDR3 protein. The repertoire holds some 200,000 distinct CDR3 sequences, about 60% seen once, with around 50% in the top ten. The sample comprised sorted CD4+, CD8+, or CD8+CD57+ T cells (not recorded which) from PBMCs. Receptors were obtained from a human donor with aplastic anemia. Both conserved end residues are part of each CDR3. D genes are given only for firm matches. Size is omitted from some rows. Given values are once, few, many or a class for expanded clones.

NA,TRBJ2-3,TRBD2,TRBV10-3,CAISESEVLEAIAGEDTQYF,TGTGCCATCAGTGAGTCCGAGGTGCTTGAGGCAATAGCGGGAGAGGATACGCAGTATTTT
NA,TRBJ2-5,NA,TRBV12-3/TRBV12-4,CASSVRLETQYF,TGTGCCAGCAGTGTCCGTCTAGAGACCCAGTACTTC
few,TRBJ2-1,NA,TRBV5-1,CASSLDMNEQFF,TGCGCCAGCAGCTTGGACATGAATGAGCAGTTCTTC
few,TRBJ2-3,TRBD2,TRBV6-1,CASSEGVGGIDTQYF,TGTGCCAGCAGTGAAGGAGTGGGGGGGATAGATACGCAGTATTTT
NA,TRBJ1-4,TRBD1,TRBV3-1,CASSQVGQGGEKLFF,TGTGCCAGCAGCCAAGTCGGACAGGGGGGCGAAAAACTGTTTTTT
NA,TRBJ2-7,NA,TRBV7-6,CASSLVGEEQYF,TGTGCCAGCAGCTTAGTGGGAGAAGAGCAGTACTTC
few,TRBJ2-1,NA,TRBV7-9,CASKDGGAGNEQFF,TGTGCCAGCAAAGACGGAGGCGCAGGCAATGAGCAGTTCTTC
NA,TRBJ2-7,TRBD2,TRBV7-3,CASSKTSGSDEQYF,TGTGCCAGCAGCAAAACTAGCGGGAGCGACGAGCAGTACTTC
NA,TRBJ2-3,TRBD1,TRBV7-9,CASSRGYRGRTDTQYF,TGTGCCAGCAGCCGGGGGTACAGGGGGCGAACAGATACGCAGTATTTT
NA,TRBJ2-1,TRBD1,TRBV10-3,CAIFSGTGGIYEQFF,TGTGCCATCTTTTCCGGGACAGGGGGAATCTATGAGCAGTTCTTC
NA,TRBJ2-4,NA,TRBV7-9,CASSSFSSGNIQYF,TGTGCCAGCAGCTCCTTTTCATCGGGGAACATTCAGTACTTC
NA,TRBJ2-3,NA,TRBV7-3,CASSLGYGKPDTQYF,TGTGCCAGCAGCTTAGGGTACGGAAAGCCAGATACGCAGTATTTT
NA,TRBJ2-7,TRBD2,TRBV29-1,CSVARTSGRAGEQYF,TGCAGCGTTGCTCGGACTAGCGGGAGGGCCGGCGAGCAGTACTTC
NA,TRBJ2-7,TRBD1,TRBV7-2,CASSLEGQGRQYF,TGTGCCAGCAGCTTAGAGGGACAGGGAAGGCAGTACTTC
NA,TRBJ2-5,NA,TRBV2,CASLGDAPVGTQYF,TGTGCCAGCCTTGGGGACGCGCCTGTGGGGACCCAGTACTTC
NA,TRBJ1-6,NA,TRBV12-3/TRBV12-4,CASTALGPLHF,TGTGCCAGCACTGCTCTTGGACCCCTCCACTTT
NA,TRBJ2-7,NA,TRBV20-1,CSARAAASYEQYF,TGCAGTGCTAGAGCTGCAGCCTCCTACGAGCAGTACTTC
NA,TRBJ1-1,NA,TRBV29-1,CSVAPRTEAFF,TGCAGCGTTGCGCCCAGGACTGAAGCTTTCTTT
NA,TRBJ1-4,NA,TRBV7-2,CASSGTGTEKLFF,TGTGCCAGCAGCGGAACAGGGACGGAAAAACTGTTTTTT
NA,TRBJ2-1,TRBD1,TRBV24-1,CATSELTGSEQFF,TGTGCCACCAGTGAATTGACAGGGTCTGAGCAGTTCTTC
NA,TRBJ2-3,TRBD2,TRBV15,CVTSRGRTSGFTDTQYF,TGTGTCACCAGCAGAGGCCGGACTAGCGGGTTTACAGATACGCAGTATTTT
NA,TRBJ2-7,NA,TRBV29-1,CSVLRQKVGEQYF,TGCAGCGTCCTTCGGCAAAAGGTTGGGGAGCAGTACTTC
NA,TRBJ1-6,NA,TRBV10-3,CAISESRGAPNSPLHF,TGTGCCATCAGTGAGTCGCGGGGGGCCCCTAATTCACCCCTCCACTTT
NA,TRBJ2-3,TRBD2,TRBV2,CASSVGTSGGAPDTQYF,TGTGCCAGCAGCGTAGGTACTAGCGGGGGGGCTCCAGATACGCAGTATTTT
NA,TRBJ2-7,TRBD1,TRBV9,CASSVSGDRSVGEQYF,TGTGCCAGCAGCGTATCTGGGGACAGGTCGGTCGGGGAGCAGTACTTC
many,TRBJ2-7,TRBD1,TRBV29-1,CSALGQGRVDEQYF,TGCAGCGCATTGGGACAGGGGCGGGTTGACGAGCAGTACTTC
NA,TRBJ1-6,NA,TRBV7-3,CASSLMGVGSPLHF,TGTGCCAGCAGCTTAATGGGGGTTGGGTCACCCCTCCACTTT
many,TRBJ1-4,TRBD1,TRBV15,CATSSSRGPGEKLFF,TGTGCCACCAGCAGCTCCAGGGGGCCTGGTGAAAAACTGTTTTTT
NA,TRBJ1-1,TRBD1,TRBV19,CATHSDRVNTEAFF,TGTGCCACCCACTCGGACAGGGTGAACACTGAAGCTTTCTTT
many,TRBJ1-2,NA,TRBV20-1,CSARRTEYGYTF,TGCAGTGCTCGCCGGACCGAGTATGGCTACACCTTC
NA,TRBJ1-2,TRBD1,TRBV12-3/TRBV12-4,CASSGTAYSGYTF,TGTGCCAGCAGTGGGACAGCTTACTCTGGCTACACCTTC
NA,TRBJ1-3,TRBD1,TRBV10-3,CAIRDTGGSGNTIYF,TGTGCCATCAGGGATACAGGGGGATCTGGAAACACCATATATTTT
NA,TRBJ1-2,NA,TRBV18,CASSLNREGGNYGYTF,TGTGCCAGCTCACTCAATCGTGAGGGAGGTAACTATGGCTACACCTTC
few,TRBJ1-5,TRBD1,TRBV12-3/TRBV12-4,CASSPDRGNQPQHF,TGTGCCAGCAGTCCCGACAGGGGCAATCAGCCCCAGCATTTT
NA,TRBJ1-1,NA,TRBV10-3,CAISDEVTEAFF,TGTGCCATCAGCGATGAGGTAACTGAAGCTTTCTTT
NA,TRBJ1-3,TRBD1,TRBV7-6,CASSSGTALGNTIYF,TGTGCCAGCAGCTCCGGGACAGCTCTAGGAAACACCATATATTTT
many,TRBJ2-7,NA,TRBV28,CASSLFSYEQYF,TGTGCCAGCAGTTTATTCTCCTACGAGCAGTACTTC
NA,TRBJ1-6,NA,TRBV7-9,CASPGLAGGFLALHF,TGTGCCAGCCCGGGACTAGCGGGGGGGTTCTTGGCCCTCCACTTT
NA,TRBJ2-7,NA,TRBV7-9,CASSGDGEQYF,TGTGCCAGCAGCGGGGACGGCGAGCAGTACTTC
few,TRBJ1-2,NA,TRBV7-8,CASSLVQRREGYGYTF,TGTGCCAGCAGCTTAGTACAGCGGCGGGAGGGCTATGGCTACACCTTC
few,TRBJ2-2,TRBD1,TRBV5-1,CASLDRGGTGELFF,TGCGCCAGCTTGGACAGGGGTGGCACCGGGGAGCTGTTTTTT
many,TRBJ2-1,NA,TRBV5-1,CASSLGARPNEQFF,TGCGCCAGCAGCTTGGGGGCTAGACCGAATGAGCAGTTCTTC
many,TRBJ2-1,NA,TRBV7-2,CASSPRGRLTYNEQFF,TGTGCCAGCAGCCCCCGGGGGAGACTAACCTACAATGAGCAGTTCTTC
NA,TRBJ1-1,NA,TRBV2,CASCNAGTNTGDTEAFF,TGTGCCAGCTGTAACGCAGGGACGAACACCGGGGACACTGAAGCTTTCTTT
NA,TRBJ1-1,NA,TRBV9,CASSVGADYTEAFF,TGTGCCAGCAGCGTAGGAGCCGACTACACTGAAGCTTTCTTT
NA,TRBJ1-1,TRBD1,TRBV7-9,CASSLKQGDTEAFF,TGTGCCAGCAGCTTGAAACAGGGGGACACTGAAGCTTTCTTT
NA,TRBJ1-5,NA,TRBV2,CASKDNSNQPQHF,TGTGCCAGCAAAGACAATAGCAATCAGCCCCAGCATTTT
many,TRBJ2-2,NA,TRBV9,CASSVDGNTGELFF,TGTGCCAGCAGCGTAGACGGGAACACCGGGGAGCTGTTTTTT
NA,TRBJ1-1,NA,TRBV19,CASSIGSLNTEAFF,TGTGCCAGTAGTATCGGTTCTCTGAACACTGAAGCTTTCTTT
NA,TRBJ1-6,NA,TRBV20-1,CSASMRQYNSPLHF,TGCAGTGCTAGTATGAGACAGTATAATTCACCCCTCCACTTT
few,TRBJ1-1,NA,TRBV2,CASSESTAEAFF,TGTGCCAGCAGTGAATCGACAGCGGAAGCTTTCTTT